This T cell receptor (beta chain) appears in the sequencing data of a study of T cells in Graves' hyperthyroidism and ophthalmopathy. Diagnostic decisions used clinical symptoms, serum thyroxine and TRAb, thyroid ultrasound and orbital computed tomography. RNA transcripts yielded amplified TCR beta CDR3 regions. The HTBI primer set served for first-round RT-PCR of the TCR CDR3. TCRdb independently ran MiXCR on the multiplex PCR reads; one entry per CDR3 protein. The sample lists around 340,000 distinct CDR3 sequences, over 15% seen once, with approximately 33% in the top ten. In the case of this clonotype: A single base separates this from a much larger clone, so it may be a read error.

The specimen sequenced was blood. This sequence was found in a man under 40 with Graves' hyperthyroidism.

In nucleotides, the CDR3 is TGCAGCGTTGAATTTACCTCCTACAGTGAGCAGTTCTTC. It is translated as CSVEFTSYSEQFF. The chain combines TRBV29-1 with TRBJ2-1; D gene uncertain. CDR1 is SQVTM, CDR2 ANQGSEA, per germline. The CDR3 runs 13 residues.